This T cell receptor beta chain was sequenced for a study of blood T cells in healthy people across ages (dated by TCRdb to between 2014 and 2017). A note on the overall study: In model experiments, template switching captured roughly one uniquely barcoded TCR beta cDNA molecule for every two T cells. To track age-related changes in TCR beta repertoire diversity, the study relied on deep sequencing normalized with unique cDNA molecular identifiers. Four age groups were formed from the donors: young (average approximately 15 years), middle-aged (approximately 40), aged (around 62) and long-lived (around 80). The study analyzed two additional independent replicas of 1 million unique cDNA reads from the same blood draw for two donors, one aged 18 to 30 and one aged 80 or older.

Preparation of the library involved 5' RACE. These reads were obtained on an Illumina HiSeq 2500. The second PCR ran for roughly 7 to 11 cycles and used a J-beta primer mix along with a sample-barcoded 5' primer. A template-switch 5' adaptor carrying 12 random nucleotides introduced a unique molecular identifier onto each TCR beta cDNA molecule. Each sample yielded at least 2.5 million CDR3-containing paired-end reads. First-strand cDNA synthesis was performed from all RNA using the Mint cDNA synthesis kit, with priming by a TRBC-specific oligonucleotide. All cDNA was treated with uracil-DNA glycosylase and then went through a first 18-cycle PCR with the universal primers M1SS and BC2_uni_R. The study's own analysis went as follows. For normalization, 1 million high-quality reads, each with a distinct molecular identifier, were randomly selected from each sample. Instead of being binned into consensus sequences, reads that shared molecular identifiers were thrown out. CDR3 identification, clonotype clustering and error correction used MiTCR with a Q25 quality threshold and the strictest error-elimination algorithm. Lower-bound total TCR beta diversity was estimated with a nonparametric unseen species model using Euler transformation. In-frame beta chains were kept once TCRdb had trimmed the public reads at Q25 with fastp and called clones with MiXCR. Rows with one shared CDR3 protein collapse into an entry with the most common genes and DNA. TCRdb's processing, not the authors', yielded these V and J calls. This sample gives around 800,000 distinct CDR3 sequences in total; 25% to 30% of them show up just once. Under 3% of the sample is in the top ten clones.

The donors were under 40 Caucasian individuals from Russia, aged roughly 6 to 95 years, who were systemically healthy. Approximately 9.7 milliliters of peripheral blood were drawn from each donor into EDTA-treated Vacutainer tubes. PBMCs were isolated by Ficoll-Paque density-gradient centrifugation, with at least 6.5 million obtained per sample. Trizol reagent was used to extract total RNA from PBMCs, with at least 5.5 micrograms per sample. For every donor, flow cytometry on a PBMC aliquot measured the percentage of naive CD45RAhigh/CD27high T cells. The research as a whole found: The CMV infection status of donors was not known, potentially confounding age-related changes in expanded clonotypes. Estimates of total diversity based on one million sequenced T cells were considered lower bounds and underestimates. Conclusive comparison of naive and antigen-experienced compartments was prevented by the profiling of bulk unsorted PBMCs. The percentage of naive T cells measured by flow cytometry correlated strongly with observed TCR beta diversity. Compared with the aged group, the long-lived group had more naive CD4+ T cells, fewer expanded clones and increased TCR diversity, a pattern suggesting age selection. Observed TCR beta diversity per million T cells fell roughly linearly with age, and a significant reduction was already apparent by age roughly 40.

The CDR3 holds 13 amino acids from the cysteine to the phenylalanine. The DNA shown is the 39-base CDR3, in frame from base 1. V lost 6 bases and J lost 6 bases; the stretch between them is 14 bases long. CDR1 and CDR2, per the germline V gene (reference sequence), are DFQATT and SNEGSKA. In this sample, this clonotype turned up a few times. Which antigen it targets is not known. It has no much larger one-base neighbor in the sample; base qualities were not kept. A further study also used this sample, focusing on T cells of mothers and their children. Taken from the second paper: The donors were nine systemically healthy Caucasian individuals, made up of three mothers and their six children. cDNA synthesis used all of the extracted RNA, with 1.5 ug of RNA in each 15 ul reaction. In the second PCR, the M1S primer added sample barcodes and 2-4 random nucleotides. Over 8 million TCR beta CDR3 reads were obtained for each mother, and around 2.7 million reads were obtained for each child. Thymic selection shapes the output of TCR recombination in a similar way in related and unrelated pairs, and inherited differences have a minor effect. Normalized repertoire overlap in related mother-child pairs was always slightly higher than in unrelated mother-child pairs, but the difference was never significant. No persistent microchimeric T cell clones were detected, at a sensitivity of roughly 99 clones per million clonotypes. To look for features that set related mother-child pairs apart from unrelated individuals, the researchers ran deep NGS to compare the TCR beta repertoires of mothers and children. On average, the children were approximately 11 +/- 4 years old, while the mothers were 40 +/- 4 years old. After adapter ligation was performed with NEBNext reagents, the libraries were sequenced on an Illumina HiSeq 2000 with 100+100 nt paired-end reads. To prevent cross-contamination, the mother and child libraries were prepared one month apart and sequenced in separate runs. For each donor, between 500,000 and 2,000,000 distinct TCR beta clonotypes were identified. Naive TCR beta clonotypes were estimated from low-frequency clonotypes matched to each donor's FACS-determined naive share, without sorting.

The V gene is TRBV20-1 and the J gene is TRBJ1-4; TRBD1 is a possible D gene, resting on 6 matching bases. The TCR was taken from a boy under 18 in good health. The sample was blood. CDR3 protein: CSAPGGQDEKLFF. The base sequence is TGCAGTGCGCCTGGGGGCCAGGATGAAAAACTGTTTTTT.